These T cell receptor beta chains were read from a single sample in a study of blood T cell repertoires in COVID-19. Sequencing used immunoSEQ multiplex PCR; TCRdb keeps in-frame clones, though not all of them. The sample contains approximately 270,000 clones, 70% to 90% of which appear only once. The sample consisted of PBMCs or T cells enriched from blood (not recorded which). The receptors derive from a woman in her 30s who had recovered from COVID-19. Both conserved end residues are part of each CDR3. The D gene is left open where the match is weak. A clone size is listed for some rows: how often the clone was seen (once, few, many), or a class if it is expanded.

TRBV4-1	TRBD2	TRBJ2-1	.	CASSQGWMRGRARNEQFF	TGCGCCAGCAGCCAAGGTTGGATGCGCGGGAGGGCGAGGAATGAGCAGTTCTTC
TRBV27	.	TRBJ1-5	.	CASSLIGVQGGSNQPQHF	TGTGCCAGCAGTCTCATCGGGGTACAGGGAGGGAGCAATCAGCCCCAGCATTTT
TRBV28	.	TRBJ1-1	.	CASSLIPALTEAFF	TGTGCCAGCAGTTTAATCCCCGCCCTAACTGAAGCTTTCTTT
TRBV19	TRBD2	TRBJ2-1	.	CASTPSLKRELEQFF	TGTGCCAGTACCCCATCCTTGAAGCGGGAGCTTGAGCAGTTCTTC
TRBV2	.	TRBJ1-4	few	CASSTSLTGGEKLFF	TGTGCCAGCAGTACGAGTCTGACAGGCGGTGAAAAACTGTTTTTT
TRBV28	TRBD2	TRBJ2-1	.	CASTTGGSYNEQFF	TGTGCCAGCACTACGGGGGGCTCCTACAATGAGCAGTTCTTC
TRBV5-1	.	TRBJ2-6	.	CASTMGPSGANVLTF	TGCGCCAGTACAATGGGGCCCTCTGGGGCCAACGTCCTGACTTTC
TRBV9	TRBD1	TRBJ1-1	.	CASSVGQGWTEAFF	TGTGCCAGCAGCGTGGGACAGGGATGGACTGAAGCTTTCTTT
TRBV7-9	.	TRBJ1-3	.	CASRGGDTIYF	TGTGCCAGCAGGGGGGGAGACACCATATATTTT
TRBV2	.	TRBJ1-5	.	CARRDRRSNQPQHF	TGTGCCAGAAGAGACAGGAGAAGCAATCAGCCCCAGCATTTT
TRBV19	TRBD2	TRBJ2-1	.	CASSIKGGGRGLNEQFF	TGTGCCAGTAGTATTAAGGGAGGCGGGAGAGGGTTAAATGAGCAGTTCTTC
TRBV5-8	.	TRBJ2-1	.	CASSLDSYNEQFF	TGTGCCAGCAGCTTGGACAGTTACAATGAGCAGTTCTTC
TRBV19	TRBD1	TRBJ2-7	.	CASNPGTGFYEQYF	TGTGCCAGTAACCCCGGGACAGGATTCTACGAGCAGTACTTC
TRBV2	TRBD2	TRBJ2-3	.	CASSKGGLAGLSLTDTQYF	TGTGCCAGCAGTAAGGGGGGACTAGCGGGCCTAAGCCTCACAGATACGCAGTATTTT
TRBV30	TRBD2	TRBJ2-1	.	CAWSVLAGSYNEQFF	TGTGCCTGGAGTGTACTAGCGGGGTCCTACAATGAGCAGTTCTTC
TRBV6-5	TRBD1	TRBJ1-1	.	CASSYAGQGRTEAFF	TGTGCCAGCAGTTACGCGGGACAGGGTAGGACTGAAGCTTTCTTT
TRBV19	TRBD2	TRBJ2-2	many	CASRGRGAAGELFF	TGTGCCAGTCGCGGGAGGGGGGCAGCCGGGGAGCTGTTTTTT
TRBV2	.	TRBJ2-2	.	CASSEWRADSNTGELFF	TGTGCCAGCAGTGAATGGAGGGCAGACTCGAACACCGGGGAGCTGTTTTTT
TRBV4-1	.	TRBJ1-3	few	CASSLDNGNTIYF	TGCGCCAGCAGCCTGGACAATGGAAACACCATATATTTT
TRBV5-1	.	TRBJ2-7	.	CASSTAGTPGYEQYF	TGCGCCAGCAGCACAGCCGGGACACCAGGCTACGAGCAGTACTTC
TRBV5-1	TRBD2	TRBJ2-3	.	CASSLDLAGSDTQYF	TGCGCCAGCAGCTTGGATCTAGCGGGATCAGATACGCAGTATTTT
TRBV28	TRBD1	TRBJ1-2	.	CASSPNRGNRQGYTF	TGTGCCAGCAGTCCCAACAGGGGGAATCGTCAGGGCTACACCTTC
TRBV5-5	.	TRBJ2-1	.	CASSLAEGGGVDNEQFF	TGTGCCAGCAGCTTGGCCGAAGGGGGAGGGGTGGACAATGAGCAGTTCTTC
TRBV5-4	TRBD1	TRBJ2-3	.	CASSSGVGTGVNTQYF	TGTGCCAGCAGCTCAGGAGTGGGGACAGGGGTAAATACGCAGTATTTT
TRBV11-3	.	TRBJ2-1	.	CASSLTPEVGQFF	TGTGCCAGCAGCTTAACACCAGAGGTAGGGCAGTTCTTC
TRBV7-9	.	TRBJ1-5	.	CASSPGGSNQPQHF	TGTGCCAGCAGCCCGGGAGGTAGCAATCAGCCCCAGCATTTT
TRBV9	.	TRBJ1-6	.	CASSVDKVYSPLHF	TGTGCCAGCAGCGTAGACAAAGTTTACTCACCCCTCCACTTT
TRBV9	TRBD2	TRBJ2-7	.	CASSAGGSSYEQYF	TGTGCCAGCAGCGCCGGGGGGAGCTCCTACGAGCAGTACTTC
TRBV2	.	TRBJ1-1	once	CASNTLANTEAFF	TGTGCCAGCAACACCTTGGCCAACACTGAAGCTTTCTTT
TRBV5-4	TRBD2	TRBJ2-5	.	CASSSFGLAGKETQYF	TGTGCCAGCAGCTCTTTTGGACTAGCGGGGAAAGAGACCCAGTACTTC
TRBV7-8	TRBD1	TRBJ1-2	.	CASSLGGQGSYGYTF	TGTGCCAGCAGTTTGGGGGGACAGGGTAGCTATGGCTACACCTTC
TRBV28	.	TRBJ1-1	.	CASSFVRQVTEAFF	TGTGCCAGCAGTTTTGTAAGACAGGTTACTGAAGCTTTCTTT
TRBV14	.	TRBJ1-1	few	CASSQDPDSLEAFF	TGTGCCAGCAGCCAAGACCCCGACAGCCTTGAAGCTTTCTTT
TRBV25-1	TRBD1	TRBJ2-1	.	CASSDRGPGSYNEQFF	TGTGCCAGCAGTGATAGGGGGCCGGGCTCCTACAATGAGCAGTTCTTC
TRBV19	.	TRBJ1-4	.	CASSVEQPNEKLFF	TGTGCCAGTAGCGTTGAACAGCCTAATGAAAAACTGTTTTTT